Below are 22 T cell receptor beta chains sequenced from a single sample in a study of cytomegalovirus exposure and HLA in healthy donors. Both 60 Vbeta primers and 13 Jbeta primers went into the PCR. Clones were sequenced by immunoSEQ multiplex PCR, and TCRdb holds only the in-frame ones, with some missing. The table shows about 45,000 clones, with about three quarters occurring only once. Sequencing was performed on PBMCs. These receptors were obtained from a young woman in good health and CMV-seronegative.

This chain links TRBV10-1 with TRBJ2-7; D perhaps matches TRBD1 (6 bases). V lost 6 bases and J 0 bases, leaving 18 bases between the germline ends. The CDR3 has 16 residues. Per germline, CDR1 WNHNN and CDR2 SYGVQD (reference sequence). The CDR3 sequence is CASSPAETGNSYEQYF. CDR3 DNA: TGCGCCAGCAGCCCGGCTGAGACAGGCAACTCCTACGAGCAGTACTTC.

V usage is TRBV30 and J usage is TRBJ2-1; 7 bases match TRBD2. J lost 5 bases, V lost 7 bases, and 11 bases had no gene match. The CDR3 covers 14 residues. Germline loops: CDR1 GTSNPN, CDR2 SVGIG (reference sequence). The CDR3 DNA sequence: TGTGCCTTTCCTTCCGGGACTACCGACAATGAGCAGTTCTTC. It yields the protein CAFPSGTTDNEQFF.

V usage is TRBV5-1 and J usage is TRBJ2-7, with 12 bases that match TRBD1. Germline lookup yields CDR1 SGHRS and CDR2 YFSETQ. J was trimmed by 4 bases and V by 0 bases; bases with no gene match: 11. The CDR3 spans 18 residues. The CDR3 nucleotides read TGCGCCAGCAGCTTGGCCGGCGGGACAGGGGGCTGGTTGTACGAGCAGTACTTC. Its protein is CASSLAGGTGGWLYEQYF.

This clone was seen only once. V is TRBV6-1 and J is TRBJ2-7; tentative D call: TRBD2 (5 bases). The CDR3 spans 13 residues. Trimming shortened V by 3 bases and J by 5 bases, and 11 bases separated the two germline ends. CDR1 and CDR2 (germline): MNHNS, SASEGT. The CDR3 here is CASSDAGRNEQYF. Written as DNA, the CDR3 is TGTGCCAGCAGTGACGCGGGCAGGAACGAGCAGTACTTC.

The rearrangement links TRBV7-9 to TRBJ1-1; D remains ambiguous. The germline V and J ends were trimmed by 5 bases and 1 base, with 14 bases remaining between them. This CDR3 contains 15 residues. In germline, CDR1 is SEHNR, CDR2 FQNEAQ (reference sequence). DNA for the CDR3: TGTGCCAGCAGCCCTTGGGAGAGTAGGAACACTGAAGCTTTCTTT. It encodes CASSPWESRNTEAFF.

The V gene is TRBV5-1, the J gene TRBJ1-1; no definite D call. The germline CDR1 and CDR2 sequences are SGHRS and YFSETQ. CDR3 length: 13 residues. V was clipped by 5 bases and J by 1 base, with 9 bases between them. In DNA form, the CDR3 reads TGCGCCAGCAGACTAACTACGAACACTGAAGCTTTCTTT. This sequence encodes CASRLTTNTEAFF.

V gene TRBV29-1 combines with J gene TRBJ1-5, with D possibly matching TRBD1 (6 bases). Trimming cost V 6 bases and J 4 bases, with 13 bases left between them. Germline CDR1 SQVTM, CDR2 ANQGSEA. The CDR3 is 13 residues long. CDR3 loop: CSVGDNRNQPQHF. The CDR3 DNA reads TGCAGCGTGGGGGACAATCGAAATCAGCCCCAGCATTTT. The entire variable domain, with the rest obtained from reference TRBV29-1 and TRBJ1-5, is as follows: SAVISQKPSRDICQRGTSLTIQCQVDSQVTMMFWYRQQPGQSLTLIATANQGSEATYESGFVIDKFPISRPNLTFSTLTVSNMSPEDSSIYLCSVGDNRNQPQHFGDGTRLSIL.

This clone was picked up one time. The rearrangement links TRBV29-1 to TRBJ2-1, with 8 bases fitting TRBD2. CDR1 is SQVTM, CDR2 ANQGSEA, per germline. The CDR3 runs 17 residues. With V trimmed by 4 bases and J by 1 base, 12 bases remained unmatched. CDR3 sequence: CSVVGLAGSGSYNEQFF. CDR3 in DNA: TGCAGCGTTGTAGGTCTAGCGGGTAGTGGGTCCTACAATGAGCAGTTCTTC.

The V and J genes are TRBV5-1 and TRBJ2-1; 7 bases map to TRBD2. This CDR3 comprises 16 residues. With V trimmed by 0 bases and J by 2 bases, 5 bases remained unmatched. Looked up from germline, CDR1 is SGHRS and CDR2 is YFSETQ. CDR3 in DNA: TGCGCCAGCAGCTTGGCCGTTGCGGGAGCCTACAATGAGCAGTTCTTC. Translation: CASSLAVAGAYNEQFF.

The rearrangement uses TRBV30 and TRBJ2-6; weak D call: TRBD2 (6 bases). Germline values: CDR1 GTSNPN, CDR2 SVGIG (reference sequence). V was shortened by 1 base and J by 4 bases, with 11 bases between the two germline ends. CDR3 length equals 15 residues. The DNA for the CDR3 is TGTGCCTGGAGTGCCGGGGGAACCGGGGCCAACGTCCTGACTTTC. As protein: CAWSAGGTGANVLTF.

The gene calls are TRBV9 and TRBJ2-1; 10 nucleotides match TRBD2. The CDR3 runs 16 residues. V shed 3 bases and J 4 bases; nucleotides not matched to a gene: 7. Germline lookup yields CDR1 SGDLS and CDR2 YYNGEE. Here the CDR3 reads CASSETASGGYNEQFF. In DNA form, the CDR3 reads TGTGCCAGCAGCGAGACGGCTAGCGGGGGTTACAATGAGCAGTTCTTC.

The chain carries TRBV30 and TRBJ2-1, with 10 bases aligning to TRBD2. The V gene's germline CDR1 is GTSNPN and CDR2 SVGIG (reference sequence). The CDR3 has 17 amino acids. The V segment lost 0 bases and the J segment 15 bases; nucleotides outside the gene matches: 20. The CDR3 here is CAWSVSRTSGHLKEGFF. Here the CDR3 DNA reads TGTGCCTGGAGTGTAAGTCGGACTAGCGGACATCTAAAGGAGGGGTTCTTC.

J is TRBJ1-3 and V is TRBV2, with D perhaps TRBD1 (6 bases). CDR1 is SNHLY, CDR2 FYNNEI, per germline. The CDR3 covers 16 residues. The germline V and J ends were trimmed by 6 bases and 0 bases, with 15 bases remaining between them. This CDR3 is CASRAKRGSSGNTIYF. The CDR3 DNA follows: TGTGCCAGCAGGGCTAAAAGGGGGAGCTCTGGAAACACCATATATTTT. Using reference TRBV2 and TRBJ1-3 for the parts outside the CDR3, the full variable domain is EPEVTQTPSHQVTQMGQEVILRCVPISNHLYFYWYRQILGQKVEFLVSFYNNEISEKSEIFDDQFSVERPDGSNFTLKIRSTKLEDSAMYFCASRAKRGSSGNTIYFGEGSWLTVV.

The genes are TRBV6-5 and TRBJ1-1, with 8 bases matching TRBD1. J lost 4 bases, V lost 5 bases, and 6 bases had no gene match. CDR1 is MNHEY, CDR2 SVGAGI, per germline. There are 14 residues in the CDR3. The CDR3 DNA sequence: TGTGCCAGCAGTAACCACAGGGGGGGCACTGAAGCTTTCTTT. This encodes CASSNHRGGTEAFF.

This chain links TRBV28 with TRBJ1-1; D is undetermined. In germline, CDR1 is MDHEN, CDR2 SYDVKM. The length of the CDR3 is 17 residues. V lost 4 bases, J lost 0 bases, and 18 bases lay in between. CDR3 protein: CASSSIWAAPMNTEAFF. The CDR3 DNA follows: TGTGCCAGCAGTTCCATCTGGGCTGCCCCCATGAACACTGAAGCTTTCTTT.

The chain employs TRBV30 and TRBJ2-1, with 8 bases matching TRBD2. The CDR3 length is 13 residues. Per the germline V gene, CDR1 is GTSNPN and CDR2 is SVGIG (reference sequence). V was pared by 5 bases and J by 5 bases, with 5 bases of the junction left unmatched. In DNA form, the CDR3 reads TGTGCCTGGGATCGGGAGGGGAACAATGAGCAGTTCTTC. It yields the protein CAWDREGNNEQFF. The full variable domain, in which reference TRBV30 and TRBJ2-1 provide the parts outside the CDR3, is SQTIHQWPATLVQPVGSPLSLECTVEGTSNPNLYWYRQAAGRGLQLLFYSVGIGQISSEVPQNLSASRPQDRQFILSSKKLLLSDSGFYLCAWDREGNNEQFFGPGTRLTVL.

The V and J genes are TRBV6-5 and TRBJ1-2; D is perhaps TRBD1 (5 bases). The CDR3 is 14 amino acids. The germline V and J ends were trimmed by 2 bases and 6 bases, with 13 bases remaining between them. Germline assignment: CDR1 MNHEY and CDR2 SVGAGI. This CDR3 is CASSYVQGRNGYTF. The CDR3 bases are TGTGCCAGCAGTTACGTTCAGGGAAGGAATGGCTACACCTTC.

The J gene is TRBJ1-1, the V gene TRBV7-2; D unclear. Deletions cut 5 bases from V and 0 bases from J, with 13 bases between. Germline assignment: CDR1 SGHTA and CDR2 FQGNSA. The CDR3 extends over 15 amino acids. For the CDR3, the DNA is TGTGCCAGCAGCCTCAGCGGGAGCGTGAACACTGAAGCTTTCTTT. Protein: CASSLSGSVNTEAFF.

This clone was observed a few times. V usage is TRBV6-1 and J usage is TRBJ2-6; a weak D match, TRBD2 (6 bases). V lost 4 bases and J 3 bases, leaving 10 bases between the germline ends. Germline CDR1 is MNHNS and CDR2 is SASEGT. The CDR3 is made up of 15 amino acids. CDR3 amino acids: CASSGSGSGANVLTF. Here the CDR3 DNA reads TGTGCCAGCAGTGGGTCCGGGAGTGGGGCCAACGTCCTGACTTTC.

This clone was seen a handful of times. The chain joins TRBV19 to TRBJ1-5; TRBD1 matches at 7 bases. Trimming took 8 bases from V and 2 from J; bases not matched to a gene: 3. Germline V lookup: CDR1 LNHDA, CDR2 SQIVND (reference sequence). CDR3 length: 13 residues. CDR3: CASLQGGNQPQHF. The CDR3 nucleotides are TGTGCCAGTCTGCAGGGGGGCAATCAGCCCCAGCATTTT.

Remarks on this clone: This specimen includes other DNA sequences encoding the same CDR3. The J gene is TRBJ2-5, the V gene TRBV5-1; 7 bases fit TRBD1. There are 14 residues in the CDR3. Germline V lookup: CDR1 SGHRS, CDR2 YFSETQ. V trimming: 0 bases; J trimming: 2 bases; junction bases outside the gene matches: 1. CDR3 in amino acids: CASSLGQGQETQYF. The CDR3 nucleotides are TGCGCCAGCAGCTTGGGACAGGGTCAAGAGACCCAGTACTTC. Supplemented by reference TRBV5-1 and TRBJ2-5, the full variable domain reads KAGVTQTPRYLIKTRGQQVTLSCSPISGHRSVSWYQQTPGQGLQFLFEYFSETQRNKGNFPGRFSGRQFSNSRSEMNVSTLELGDSALYLCASSLGQGQETQYFGPGTRLLVL.

This chain uses TRBV7-2 with TRBJ1-5, with TRBD1 identical over 8 bases. The V gene's germline CDR1 is SGHTA and CDR2 FQGNSA. Trimming at V came to 5 bases and at J to 10 bases, leaving 13 bases not matched to a gene. The CDR3 is 15 residues long. The CDR3 nucleotides are TGTGCCAGCAGCAGAGGGACAGGCCAGCCGGGCCCCCAGCATTTT. Its translation is CASSRGTGQPGPQHF.